This T cell receptor beta chain was profiled in a study of CD8 T cells in Susac syndrome. Sequencing of TCR beta, carried out with a high-throughput approach, was applied to CD8+ and CD4+ T cells from the blood. Healthy donors, matched for age and sex, constituted the control group. The authors negatively isolated CD8+ and CD4+ T cells and FACS-enriched TEMRA cells. Trimming took off 4 bases at V and 2 bases at J, with 9 bases between the two ends. The length of the CDR3 is 13 residues. Germline V gene data show CDR1 as DFQATT and CDR2 as SNEGSKA (reference sequence). Reverse transcription used roughly 0.45 to 1 ug RNA and random hexamers. The authors amplified TCR beta CDR3 across 54 Vbeta and 13 Jbeta using immunoSEQ multiplex PCR. Via MiXCR, TCRdb re-called the immunoSEQ multiplex PCR reads, giving one row per CDR3 protein. The sample consists of roughly 140,000 distinct CDR3 sequences, 94% of them appearing once.

The TCR was taken from a human donor in good health. The chain uses TRBV20-1 and TRBJ2-1; a weak D match, TRBD2 (5 bases). Sequenced material: CD8+ T cells from PBMCs. The CDR3 spells CSAKADTYNEQFF. The CDR3 coding sequence is TGCAGTGCTAAAGCGGATACCTACAATGAGCAGTTCTTC.